The clone carrying this T cell receptor (beta chain) was counted a few times. Its antigen is unidentified. This CDR3 contains 14 residues. Trimming left V 5 bases short and J 5 bases short, with 15 bases between. CDR1 SGHAT and CDR2 FQNNGV come from the germline V gene. This specimen comes from a study of early T cells in non-severe SARS-CoV-2 infection. Study overall: RNA in bulk from unsorted whole blood was sequenced, and chains were unpaired.

Whole-study findings and limits: The VDJdb matching leaned toward anti-spike CD8 responses and overlooked private and CD4 specificities.

Individual cDNA molecules were tagged with unique molecular identifiers, the study reported. TCRdb called the 5' RACE reads again in MiXCR, with one record for every CDR3 protein. The table records about 77,000 distinct CDR3 sequences, over 8.5% of them present only once. The chain is built from TRBV11-2 and TRBJ2-5, with D possibly being TRBD2 (7 bases). This receptor was identified in an adult who was a healthcare worker with PCR-confirmed SARS-CoV-2 infection or an uninfected control (not recorded which). The source material was whole blood. The CDR3 sequence: CASSPRTRGETQYF. DNA for the CDR3: TGTGCCAGCAGCCCCCGGACTAGGGGGGAGACCCAGTACTTC.